These 27 T cell receptor beta chains came from one sample sequenced in a study of blood T cell repertoires in COVID-19. Using immunoSEQ multiplex PCR, the repertoire was profiled, and TCRdb retains in-frame clones only, with some absent. The sample holds approximately 90,000 clones, 82% seen once. The specimen sequenced was peripheral blood. Receptor source: a woman of 80 years or more with acute or convalescent COVID-19.

Points on this clone: The same CDR3 can be traced to other DNA sequences in this sample. V and J are TRBV6-5 and TRBJ2-7, with 10 bases matching TRBD1. V was clipped by 2 bases and J by 2 bases; unmatched bases: 3. The CDR3 consists of 15 residues. Germline CDR1 MNHEY, CDR2 SVGAGI. The DNA of the CDR3 is TGTGCCAGCAGTTACCGGGACAGGGGACCCTACGAGCAGTACTTC. It codes for CASSYRDRGPYEQYF.

V is TRBV6-1 and J is TRBJ1-2, with 8 bases fitting TRBD1. The CDR3 contains 13 residues. Germline assignment: CDR1 MNHNS and CDR2 SASEGT. V dropped 5 bases and J dropped 6; count of bases not matched to a gene: 5. CDR3 residues: CASSSRGRDGYTF. DNA of the CDR3: TGTGCCAGCAGTTCCAGGGGGCGGGATGGCTACACCTTC.

CDR3 protein: CASSLSREKSSGANVLTF. In DNA, the CDR3 is TGTGCCAGCAGCTTATCGAGGGAAAAATCCTCTGGGGCCAACGTCCTGACTTTC. This chain connects TRBV11-2 to TRBJ2-6; D is possibly TRBD2 (5 bases). There are 18 residues in the CDR3. Trimming stripped 2 bases from V and 0 bases from J, with 14 bases between. CDR1 and CDR2 from the germline V gene are SGHAT and FQNNGV.

The chain recombines TRBV7-9 with TRBJ1-6; 7 nucleotides align to TRBD1. The junction had 2 bases not matched to a gene; V was cut back by 5 bases and J by 4 bases. CDR1 SEHNR and CDR2 FQNEAQ come from the germline V gene (reference sequence). The CDR3 extends over 14 amino acids. The CDR3 protein is CASSQGQYNSPLHF. DNA for the CDR3: TGTGCCAGCAGCCAGGGACAGTATAATTCACCCCTCCACTTT.

The rearrangement uses TRBV6-5 and TRBJ1-2; possible D gene TRBD1, 6 bases. Trimming stripped 8 bases from V and 2 bases from J, with 12 bases between. This CDR3 region has 13 residues. CDR1 MNHEY and CDR2 SVGAGI come from the germline V gene. CDR3: CASLPGGNYGYTF. DNA for the CDR3: TGTGCCAGCTTGCCTGGGGGCAACTATGGCTACACCTTC.

This chain joins TRBV27 and TRBJ1-5; D remains unclear. This CDR3 region has 17 residues. V gave up 4 bases and J gave up 5 bases, with 21 bases separating them. Germline V gene lookup returns CDR1 MNHEY and CDR2 SMNVEV (reference sequence). This chain's CDR3 is CASSSSWGGSLDQPQHF. CDR3 DNA sequence: TGTGCCAGCAGTTCCTCATGGGGAGGCAGTTTGGATCAGCCCCAGCATTTT.

This clone has a single count. V usage is TRBV5-1 and J usage is TRBJ2-1, with 9 bases aligning to TRBD2. CDR3 length equals 15 residues. The germline V gene encodes CDR1 SGHRS and CDR2 YFSETQ. V shed 4 bases, J shed 6 bases, and the junction held 8 bases outside the gene matches. The CDR3 loop reads CASSISGSGANEQFF. CDR3 bases: TGCGCCAGCAGCATTAGCGGGAGTGGGGCCAATGAGCAGTTCTTC.

This chain uses TRBV2 with TRBJ1-3; 10 bases fit TRBD1. Germline V CDR1 and CDR2: SNHLY, FYNNEI. The CDR3 runs to 15 residues. The J segment lost 2 bases and the V segment lost 6 bases, leaving 4 bases of the junction unmatched. The CDR3 DNA reads TGTGCCAGCAGCCCCGGGACAGGGGCTGGAAACACCATATATTTT. Translating gives CASSPGTGAGNTIYF.

The rearrangement joins TRBV24-1 to TRBJ2-3; 7 bases match TRBD1. The CDR3 contains 17 residues. Trimming removed 3 bases from V and 2 bases from J; junction bases left unmatched: 10. Germline loops: CDR1 KGHDR, CDR2 SFDVKD. The CDR3 region is CATSDRGTVEITDTQYF. The CDR3 nucleotides are TGTGCCACCAGTGATCGAGGGACAGTCGAGATCACAGATACGCAGTATTTT.

The chain employs TRBV5-6 and TRBJ2-7; TRBD1 matches 8 bases. Germline CDR1 is SGHDT and CDR2 is YYEEEE. With V trimmed by 3 bases and J by 2 bases, 16 bases remained unmatched. The CDR3 has 18 amino acids. The CDR3 bases are TGTGCCAGCAGCTCCTCCGGGACAGGCAGCGCAATTACCTACGAGCAGTACTTC. Translation: CASSSSGTGSAITYEQYF. The whole variable domain, remainder taken from reference TRBV5-6 and TRBJ2-7, is DAGVTQSPTHLIKTRGQQVTLRCSPKSGHDTVSWYQQALGQGPQFIFQYYEEEERQRGNFPDRFSGHQFPNYSSELNVNALLLGDSALYLCASSSSGTGSAITYEQYFGPGTRLTVT.

The J gene is TRBJ1-5, the V gene TRBV2; 10 positions agree with TRBD1. The CDR3 has 15 residues. Germline values: CDR1 SNHLY, CDR2 FYNNEI. V gave up 8 bases and J gave up 2 bases; unmatched junction bases: 6. DNA for the CDR3: TGTGCCAGCTCCGGGACAGGGGCCGGCAATCAGCCCCAGCATTTT. Translated: CASSGTGAGNQPQHF.

This clone has a single count. The chain joins TRBV5-8 to TRBJ1-1; tentatively, D is TRBD1 (6 bases). The germline V and J ends were trimmed by 4 bases and 10 bases, with 14 bases remaining between them. Germline V gene sequence: CDR1 SGHTS, CDR2 YDEGEE. The length of the CDR3 is 12 residues. In DNA, the CDR3 is TGTGCCAGCAGCCCAAGGGGGTCTGGAGCTTTCTTT. Protein sequence: CASSPRGSGAFF.

This clone was counted a few times. The V and J genes are TRBV5-4 and TRBJ2-1, with 8 bases aligning to TRBD2. The CDR3 contains 13 residues. The junction had 9 bases not matched to a gene; V was cut back by 4 bases and J by 12 bases. Germline V gene data show CDR1 as SGHNT and CDR2 as YYREEE (reference sequence). The CDR3 here is CASSPSGGPGQFF. The CDR3 DNA follows: TGTGCCAGCAGCCCCTCGGGGGGGCCTGGGCAGTTCTTC. The complete variable domain, with remaining parts taken from reference TRBV5-4 and TRBJ2-1, reads ETGVTQSPTHLIKTRGQQVTLRCSSQSGHNTVSWYQQALGQGPQFIFQYYREEENGRGNFPPRFSGLQFPNYSSELNVNALELDDSALYLCASSPSGGPGQFFGPGTRLTVL.

As for this clone: Sequence at one end of the junction differs from germline and may be a read error. The rearrangement joins TRBV7-7 to TRBJ2-7; 10 bases agree with TRBD2. Germline V gene sequence: CDR1 SSHAT, CDR2 FNYEAQ (reference sequence). This CDR3 comprises 18 residues. The CDR3 sequence is CASSLGWGASGSPYEQYF. The CDR3 DNA follows: TGTGCTAGCAGCTTAGGTTGGGGGGCTAGCGGGAGCCCCTACGAGCAGTACTTC.

The gene calls are TRBV3-1 (or the pseudogene TRBV3-2) and TRBJ2-3, with unresolved D. The CDR3 loop spans 14 amino acids. The germline V gene encodes CDR1 LGHDT and CDR2 YNNKEL (reference sequence). Deletions cut 1 base from V and 1 base from J, with 6 bases between. CDR3 sequence (DNA): TGTGCCAGCAGCCAAGCCCTTGGCACAGATACGCAGTATTTT. The encoded protein is CASSQALGTDTQYF.

This chain joins TRBV18 and TRBJ2-7, with a weak D call TRBD1 (5 bases). V was pared by 2 bases and J by 0 bases, with 11 bases between. This CDR3 comprises 15 residues. Germline assignment: CDR1 KGHSH and CDR2 LQKENI. CDR3 bases: TGTGCCAGCTCACCAGGGGCGGCGAGCTCCTACGAGCAGTACTTC. Amino acids: CASSPGAASSYEQYF. Drawing the rest from reference TRBV18 and TRBJ2-7, the complete variable domain is NAGVMQNPRHLVRRRGQEARLRCSPMKGHSHVYWYRQLPEEGLKFMVYLQKENIIDESGMPKERFSAEFPKEGPSILRIQQVVRGDSAAYFCASSPGAASSYEQYFGPGTRLTVT.

V usage is TRBV18 and J usage is TRBJ2-5; 7 nucleotides line up with TRBD1. Germline CDR1 reads KGHSH; CDR2 reads LQKENI. The CDR3 length is 14 residues. Trimming took 5 bases from V and 4 from J; bases not matched to a gene: 7. The CDR3 loop is CASSVDRVIETQYF. The CDR3, as DNA: TGTGCCAGCTCAGTCGACAGGGTAATAGAGACCCAGTACTTC.

The genes are TRBV6-5 and TRBJ2-3; 7 bases agree with TRBD1. This CDR3 region has 15 residues. V trimming: 5 bases; J trimming: 4 bases; junction bases outside the gene matches: 9. Germline loops: CDR1 MNHEY, CDR2 SVGAGI. The CDR3 DNA reads TGTGCCAGCAGTCCTAGAGGTACAGGGGCAGATACGCAGTATTTT. Protein product: CASSPRGTGADTQYF.

The V call is TRBV18, the J call TRBJ2-7; 7 nucleotides agree with TRBD1. Germline assignment: CDR1 KGHSH and CDR2 LQKENI. This CDR3 contains 13 residues. J gave up 0 bases and V 6 bases, and 2 bases lay outside the gene matches. CDR3 in amino acids: CASSRTGSYEQYF. In DNA, the CDR3 is TGTGCCAGCTCCCGGACAGGCTCCTACGAGCAGTACTTC.

The CDR3 reads CASSTGTGGVQPQHF. CDR3 in DNA: TGTGCCAGTAGTACCGGTACAGGGGGCGTACAGCCCCAGCATTTT. The chain carries TRBV19 and TRBJ1-5; the match to TRBD1 covers 9 bases. In germline, CDR1 is LNHDA, CDR2 SQIVND (reference sequence). J lost 7 bases, V lost 4 bases, and 8 bases had no gene match. There are 15 residues in the CDR3.

The chain couples TRBV6-2 or TRBV6-3 to TRBJ1-1; D remains ambiguous. Trimming shortened V by 2 bases and J by 7 bases, and 8 bases separated the two germline ends. The CDR3 runs 12 residues. Looked up from germline, CDR1 is MNHEY and CDR2 is SVGEGT. Here the CDR3 reads CASSYTAGEAFF. The DNA for the CDR3 is TGTGCCAGCAGTTACACGGCAGGTGAAGCTTTCTTT.

The CDR3, as DNA: TGCGCCAGCCAACTAGCGGGAGTAGCAGATACGCAGTATTTT. Amino acids: CASQLAGVADTQYF. The rearrangement joins TRBV5-1 to TRBJ2-3; the match to TRBD2 covers 11 bases. Germline CDR1 is SGHRS and CDR2 is YFSETQ. CDR3 size: 14 residues. The ends lost 7 bases at V and 4 bases at J; junction bases unmatched: 5.

This chain joins TRBV5-8 and TRBJ2-7; TRBD2 might be the D (5 bases). Germline V gene sequence: CDR1 SGHTS, CDR2 YDEGEE. The ends were cut back, 5 bases at V and 0 bases at J, with 12 bases in the middle. The CDR3 loop spans 14 amino acids. The CDR3 nucleotides are TGTGCCAGCAGTGTATCCGGGAACTCCTACGAGCAGTACTTC. This codes for CASSVSGNSYEQYF.

V usage is TRBV3-1 (or the pseudogene TRBV3-2) and J usage is TRBJ1-2; 9 bases map to TRBD1. Germline values: CDR1 LGHDT, CDR2 YNNKEL (reference sequence). The CDR3 runs 14 residues. V lost 4 bases to trimming and J lost 6 bases; unmatched junction nucleotides: 6. The CDR3 DNA sequence: TGTGCCAGCAGCCGAACAGGGGGCGTTGATGGCTACACCTTC. Encoded protein: CASSRTGGVDGYTF.

The chain combines TRBV5-1 with TRBJ2-5; 8 nucleotides line up with TRBD2. Germline CDR1 SGHRS, CDR2 YFSETQ. CDR3 size: 13 residues. V dropped 4 bases and J dropped 2; count of bases not matched to a gene: 1. The CDR3 DNA sequence: TGCGCCAGCAGCCCGGGAGGGCAAGAGACCCAGTACTTC. Its protein is CASSPGGQETQYF.

V usage is TRBV5-4 and J usage is TRBJ1-3; the match to TRBD1 covers 8 bases. The CDR3 contains 15 residues. V lost 2 bases and J lost 0; bases outside the gene matches: 1. CDR1 is SGHNT, CDR2 YYREEE, per germline (reference sequence). As DNA, the CDR3 is TGTGCCAGCAGCTTACAGGGGGACTCTGGAAACACCATATATTTT. Protein: CASSLQGDSGNTIYF.

This clone was seen a handful of times. This rearrangement joins TRBV2 to TRBJ2-5; 9 bases are a match to TRBD1. The V gene's germline CDR1 is SNHLY and CDR2 FYNNEI. This CDR3 region has 14 residues. V lost 8 bases, J lost 5 bases, and 9 bases stayed unmatched. The CDR3 region is CASGDRVRSETQYF. The CDR3 DNA reads as TGTGCCAGCGGGGACAGGGTTCGATCGGAGACCCAGTACTTC.